The rows below give T cell receptor beta chains drawn from one sample of a study of blood T cell repertoires in COVID-19. The assay was immunoSEQ multiplex PCR, and TCRdb's table has in-frame clones only and misses some. This table has fewer than 150,000 clones, around 84% appearing once. The sequenced sample was peripheral blood. These receptors originate from a human donor in a cohort sampled during active COVID-19. The CDR3 runs from the conserved cysteine through the conserved F or W. D genes are given only for firm matches. Only part of the rows carry a size: once, few, many, or a class if the clone is expanded.

v_call: TRBV5-1; clone_size: -; j_call: TRBJ2-7; d_call: TRBD2; cdr3_aa: CASSFIAGHSSYEQYF; cdr3_nt: TGCGCCAGCAGCTTTATAGCGGGGCATAGCTCCTACGAGCAGTACTTC
v_call: TRBV5-1; clone_size: -; j_call: TRBJ2-7; d_call: TRBD2; cdr3_aa: CASSLAGGSYEQYF; cdr3_nt: TGCGCCAGCAGTCTAGCGGGAGGCTCCTACGAGCAGTACTTC
v_call: TRBV30; clone_size: -; j_call: TRBJ2-1; d_call: TRBD2; cdr3_aa: CAWRASGWEQFF; cdr3_nt: TGTGCCTGGAGGGCTAGCGGGTGGGAGCAGTTCTTC
v_call: TRBV10-2; clone_size: -; j_call: TRBJ2-7; d_call: TRBD1; cdr3_aa: CASRDREAYEQYF; cdr3_nt: TGCGCCAGCAGGGACAGGGAGGCCTACGAGCAGTACTTC
v_call: TRBV2; clone_size: -; j_call: TRBJ2-7; d_call: -; cdr3_aa: CASSLRDIYEQYF; cdr3_nt: TGTGCCAGCAGTCTACGGGACATATACGAGCAGTACTTC
v_call: TRBV5-1; clone_size: -; j_call: TRBJ2-3; d_call: TRBD2; cdr3_aa: CASSQITSGGPTDTQYF; cdr3_nt: TGCGCCAGCAGCCAGATCACTAGCGGAGGCCCCACAGATACGCAGTATTTT
v_call: TRBV7-9; clone_size: once; j_call: TRBJ2-5; d_call: -; cdr3_aa: CASSFSGDGTQYF; cdr3_nt: TGTGCCAGCAGCTTTAGCGGTGACGGGACCCAGTACTTC
v_call: TRBV6-4; clone_size: -; j_call: TRBJ1-1; d_call: TRBD1; cdr3_aa: CASSDSSNRGTEAFF; cdr3_nt: TGTGCCAGCAGTGACTCGAGTAACAGGGGTACAGAAGCTTTCTTT
v_call: TRBV5-1; clone_size: -; j_call: TRBJ1-2; d_call: TRBD1; cdr3_aa: CASSITGGVDGYTF; cdr3_nt: TGCGCCAGCAGCATCACAGGGGGCGTTGATGGCTACACCTTC
v_call: TRBV7-2; clone_size: -; j_call: TRBJ2-5; d_call: TRBD1; cdr3_aa: CASSLSGGPETQYF; cdr3_nt: TGTGCCAGCAGCCTCTCAGGGGGCCCAGAGACCCAGTACTTC
v_call: TRBV6-4; clone_size: -; j_call: TRBJ1-4; d_call: -; cdr3_aa: CASSPVGGGFFATNEKLFF; cdr3_nt: TGTGCCAGCAGCCCGGTTGGGGGGGGGTTCTTCGCAACTAATGAAAAACTGTTTTTT
v_call: TRBV28; clone_size: -; j_call: TRBJ2-1; d_call: TRBD2; cdr3_aa: CASSPGTSGRVNEQFF; cdr3_nt: TGTGCCAGCAGTCCCGGGACTAGCGGGAGAGTCAATGAGCAGTTCTTC
v_call: TRBV7-8; clone_size: -; j_call: TRBJ2-2; d_call: TRBD2; cdr3_aa: CASSLYGTSGNTGELFF; cdr3_nt: TGTGCCAGCAGCTTATACGGGACTAGCGGGAACACCGGGGAGCTGTTTTTT
v_call: TRBV6-6; clone_size: -; j_call: TRBJ1-5; d_call: TRBD1; cdr3_aa: CASSLRDRGSNQPQHF; cdr3_nt: TGTGCCAGCAGTCTCCGGGACAGGGGCAGCAATCAGCCCCAGCATTTT
v_call: TRBV30; clone_size: few; j_call: TRBJ2-2; d_call: -; cdr3_aa: CAWRFQGGSGELFF; cdr3_nt: TGTGCCTGGAGATTCCAAGGAGGATCCGGGGAGCTGTTTTTT
v_call: TRBV6-2/TRBV6-3; clone_size: -; j_call: TRBJ2-7; d_call: TRBD2; cdr3_aa: CASSPYGTSGNHEQYF; cdr3_nt: TGTGCCAGCAGTCCATACGGGACTAGCGGGAACCACGAGCAGTACTTC
v_call: TRBV7-6; clone_size: -; j_call: TRBJ2-5; d_call: -; cdr3_aa: CASSQTIRRQETQYF; cdr3_nt: TGTGCCAGCAGCCAAACAATACGGAGACAAGAGACCCAGTACTTC
v_call: TRBV4-2; clone_size: -; j_call: TRBJ2-3; d_call: TRBD2; cdr3_aa: CASSLQEVAGGDRTDTQYF; cdr3_nt: TGTGCCAGCAGCCTCCAGGAAGTAGCGGGGGGAGATCGCACAGATACGCAGTATTTT
v_call: TRBV4-1; clone_size: -; j_call: TRBJ2-7; d_call: TRBD2; cdr3_aa: CASSSIAGLSYEQYF; cdr3_nt: TGCGCCAGCAGCTCCATAGCGGGGCTTAGCTACGAGCAGTACTTC
v_call: TRBV7-2; clone_size: -; j_call: TRBJ2-3; d_call: TRBD2; cdr3_aa: CASSLTGTSGGTSTDTQYF; cdr3_nt: TGTGCCAGCAGCCTTACCGGGACTAGCGGGGGGACTAGCACAGATACGCAGTATTTT
v_call: TRBV30; clone_size: -; j_call: TRBJ2-3; d_call: TRBD2; cdr3_aa: CAWSVRTSGGDTQYF; cdr3_nt: TGTGCCTGGAGTGTAAGGACTAGCGGGGGGGATACGCAGTATTTT
v_call: TRBV18; clone_size: -; j_call: TRBJ2-7; d_call: TRBD1; cdr3_aa: CASSPPGQGSSYEQYF; cdr3_nt: TGTGCCAGCTCACCACCGGGACAGGGGTCATCCTACGAGCAGTACTTC
v_call: TRBV6-1; clone_size: -; j_call: TRBJ1-3; d_call: -; cdr3_aa: CASSEGPQGSGNTIYF; cdr3_nt: TGTGCCAGCAGTGAAGGCCCACAGGGCTCTGGAAACACCATATATTTT
v_call: TRBV5-1; clone_size: -; j_call: TRBJ2-3; d_call: TRBD2; cdr3_aa: CASSLVVAGSTDTQYF; cdr3_nt: TGCGCCAGCAGCTTGGTGGTAGCGGGGAGCACAGATACGCAGTATTTT
v_call: TRBV5-1; clone_size: -; j_call: TRBJ2-5; d_call: -; cdr3_aa: CASSLGQGNQETQYF; cdr3_nt: TGCGCCAGCAGCTTGGGCCAGGGGAATCAAGAGACCCAGTACTTC
v_call: TRBV5-4; clone_size: -; j_call: TRBJ2-5; d_call: TRBD2; cdr3_aa: CASSKGLAGVGETQYF; cdr3_nt: TGTGCCAGCAGCAAGGGACTAGCGGGAGTGGGAGAGACCCAGTACTTC
v_call: TRBV24-1; clone_size: once; j_call: TRBJ2-1; d_call: TRBD2; cdr3_aa: CATSGDSTGGNEQFF; cdr3_nt: TGTGCCACCAGTGGGGACTCCACCGGGGGGAATGAGCAGTTCTTC
v_call: TRBV3-1/TRBV3-2; clone_size: -; j_call: TRBJ2-1; d_call: TRBD1; cdr3_aa: CASSRGQGAPNEQFF; cdr3_nt: TGTGCCAGCAGCCGCGGACAGGGGGCGCCCAATGAGCAGTTCTTC
v_call: TRBV6-5; clone_size: -; j_call: TRBJ2-1; d_call: TRBD1; cdr3_aa: CASIQTGTVYNEQFF; cdr3_nt: TGTGCCAGCATCCAGACCGGGACAGTCTACAATGAGCAGTTCTTC
v_call: TRBV7-2; clone_size: -; j_call: TRBJ2-2; d_call: TRBD1; cdr3_aa: CASSRQGATGELFF; cdr3_nt: TGTGCCAGCAGTAGACAGGGGGCAACCGGGGAGCTGTTTTTT
v_call: TRBV18; clone_size: -; j_call: TRBJ2-5; d_call: TRBD1; cdr3_aa: CASSPPRTGHQETQYF; cdr3_nt: TGTGCCAGCTCACCACCTAGGACAGGTCACCAAGAGACCCAGTACTTC
v_call: TRBV28; clone_size: -; j_call: TRBJ1-5; d_call: TRBD1; cdr3_aa: CASNFGQDYQPQHF; cdr3_nt: TGTGCCAGCAACTTCGGACAGGACTATCAGCCCCAGCATTTT
v_call: TRBV6-2/TRBV6-3; clone_size: -; j_call: TRBJ2-7; d_call: TRBD2; cdr3_aa: CASSYTGGPYEQYF; cdr3_nt: TGTGCCAGCAGTTACACGGGGGGGCCCTACGAGCAGTACTTC
v_call: TRBV9; clone_size: -; j_call: TRBJ2-3; d_call: -; cdr3_aa: CASSVDLAPSTDTQYF; cdr3_nt: TGTGCCAGCAGCGTAGATCTAGCCCCGAGCACAGATACGCAGTATTTT
v_call: TRBV7-8; clone_size: -; j_call: TRBJ2-1; d_call: TRBD2; cdr3_aa: CASSLAWGGGGEQFF; cdr3_nt: TGTGCCAGCAGCTTAGCGTGGGGGGGAGGTGGTGAGCAGTTCTTC
v_call: TRBV7-2; clone_size: -; j_call: TRBJ2-3; d_call: TRBD2; cdr3_aa: CASSTGTSADTQYF; cdr3_nt: TGTGCCAGCAGCACCGGGACTAGTGCAGATACGCAGTATTTT
v_call: TRBV28; clone_size: -; j_call: TRBJ1-1; d_call: -; cdr3_aa: CASTVTGYTEAFF; cdr3_nt: TGTGCCAGCACCGTAACAGGGTATACTGAAGCTTTCTTT
v_call: TRBV4-1; clone_size: -; j_call: TRBJ2-7; d_call: -; cdr3_aa: CASSQEDTGFGSYEQYF; cdr3_nt: TGCGCCAGCAGCCAAGAAGATACAGGGTTCGGGTCCTACGAGCAGTACTTC
v_call: TRBV20-1; clone_size: -; j_call: TRBJ1-2; d_call: -; cdr3_aa: CSAHSNYGYTF; cdr3_nt: TGCAGTGCGCACTCTAACTATGGCTACACCTTC
v_call: TRBV28; clone_size: -; j_call: TRBJ2-1; d_call: -; cdr3_aa: CASGASENNEQFF; cdr3_nt: TGTGCCAGCGGAGCTAGCGAGAACAATGAGCAGTTCTTC
v_call: TRBV29-1; clone_size: -; j_call: TRBJ1-4; d_call: TRBD1; cdr3_aa: CSASDRVGEKLFF; cdr3_nt: TGCAGCGCCTCGGACAGGGTGGGAGAAAAACTGTTTTTT
v_call: TRBV11-2; clone_size: -; j_call: TRBJ2-3; d_call: TRBD2; cdr3_aa: CASSFSGSEADTQYF; cdr3_nt: TGTGCCAGCAGTTTTAGCGGGAGTGAGGCAGATACGCAGTATTTT
v_call: TRBV29-1; clone_size: -; j_call: TRBJ2-2; d_call: TRBD1; cdr3_aa: CSVTTGGPNTGELFF; cdr3_nt: TGCAGCGTTACTACAGGGGGCCCGAACACCGGGGAGCTGTTTTTT
v_call: TRBV2; clone_size: -; j_call: TRBJ2-3; d_call: TRBD2; cdr3_aa: CASSERTSGTQYF; cdr3_nt: TGTGCCAGCAGTGAACGGACTAGCGGTACGCAGTATTTT
v_call: TRBV5-4; clone_size: many; j_call: TRBJ2-1; d_call: -; cdr3_aa: CASSRNIGGGNEQFF; cdr3_nt: TGTGCCAGCAGCCGAAACATTGGGGGAGGTAATGAGCAGTTCTTC
v_call: TRBV27; clone_size: -; j_call: TRBJ1-5; d_call: -; cdr3_aa: CASSLHGQPRSYQPQHF; cdr3_nt: TGTGCCAGCAGTTTGCACGGACAGCCCCGTAGCTATCAGCCCCAGCATTTT
v_call: TRBV5-1; clone_size: -; j_call: TRBJ2-3; d_call: TRBD2; cdr3_aa: CASSSGGYTDTQYF; cdr3_nt: TGCGCCAGCAGCAGCGGGGGGTACACAGATACGCAGTATTTT
v_call: TRBV6-5; clone_size: -; j_call: TRBJ2-2; d_call: TRBD2; cdr3_aa: CATKGAGFFGWELFF; cdr3_nt: TGTGCCACAAAGGGAGCGGGATTTTTCGGATGGGAGCTGTTTTTT
v_call: TRBV6-5; clone_size: -; j_call: TRBJ2-2; d_call: TRBD1; cdr3_aa: CASIRGQGITGELFF; cdr3_nt: TGTGCCAGCATCAGGGGACAGGGGATCACCGGGGAGCTGTTTTTT
v_call: TRBV6-5; clone_size: -; j_call: TRBJ1-2; d_call: -; cdr3_aa: CASRPAARDSYGYTF; cdr3_nt: TGTGCCAGCAGGCCCGCGGCCCGGGACTCCTATGGCTACACCTTC